The 30 T cell receptor beta chains presented below share a single source sample, sequenced in a study of T cell responses to AZD1222 COVID-19 vaccine. Method: immunoSEQ multiplex PCR; TCRdb's copy keeps in-frame clones and lacks some. Of about 150,000 clones in the sample, 85% to 95% are singletons; the top ten hold around 1.3%. The sample was peripheral blood, taken on day 0 of AZD1222 vaccination. The receptors stem from an adult in good health.

This clone was recorded once. The rearrangement links TRBV15 to TRBJ1-2; the D is unclear. V was pared by 4 bases and J by 0 bases, with 9 bases between. CDR3 size: 14 residues. Germline CDR1 LNHNV, CDR2 YYDKDF (reference sequence). CDR3 protein: CATSTDSPNYGYTF. CDR3 DNA: TGTGCCACCAGCACGGACTCTCCTAACTATGGCTACACCTTC.

The gene calls are TRBV18 and TRBJ2-3; D not resolved. V was pared by 3 bases and J by 2 bases, with 18 bases between. Germline lookup yields CDR1 KGHSH and CDR2 LQKENI. This CDR3 region has 17 residues. Here the CDR3 DNA reads TGTGCCAGCTCACCGGGCCTTAGGGCTGTCCTCACAGATACGCAGTATTTT. Its protein product is CASSPGLRAVLTDTQYF.

This clone came up once. Here the CDR3 reads CATGPNSPLHF. The CDR3 DNA reads TGTGCCACCGGGCCCAATTCACCCCTCCACTTT. V gene TRBV2 combines with J gene TRBJ1-6; D gene ambiguous. The CDR3 has 11 residues. V shed 10 bases and J shed 7 bases, with 8 bases lying between them. Germline V gene lookup returns CDR1 SNHLY and CDR2 FYNNEI.

The chain joins TRBV5-1 to TRBJ2-1, with D perhaps matching TRBD1 (6 bases). Germline loops: CDR1 SGHRS, CDR2 YFSETQ. There are 15 residues in the CDR3. Trimming cost V 4 bases and J 3 bases, with 14 bases left between them. The CDR3 sequence: CASSLTGRHYNEQFF. As DNA, the CDR3 is TGCGCCAGCAGCCTAACAGGGCGACACTACAATGAGCAGTTCTTC.

The V call is TRBV11-2, the J call TRBJ1-2, with D uncertain. This CDR3 comprises 14 residues. Trimming took 1 base from V and 3 from J, leaving 9 bases between them. Germline V lookup: CDR1 SGHAT, CDR2 FQNNGV. CDR3 nucleotides: TGTGCCAGCAGCTTAGGAGGCAGCCACTATGGCTACACCTTC. Encoded protein: CASSLGGSHYGYTF.

The gene calls are TRBV19 and TRBJ1-5; D perhaps matches TRBD1 (5 bases). The CDR3 consists of 14 residues. Trimming pared 3 bases from V and 3 bases from J, leaving 9 bases between. Germline CDR1 is LNHDA and CDR2 is SQIVND (reference sequence). This CDR3 is CASSIQGPNQPQHF. CDR3 nucleotide sequence: TGTGCCAGTAGTATCCAGGGCCCCAATCAGCCCCAGCATTTT.

The chain is built from TRBV6-2 or TRBV6-3 and TRBJ1-2; TRBD1 is a possible D gene (6 bases). Per germline, CDR1 MNHEY and CDR2 SVGEGT. The CDR3 sequence is 15 residues long. V gave up 0 bases and J gave up 8 bases, with 16 bases separating them. As DNA, the CDR3 is TGTGCCAGCAGTTACTCCCGGACAGCGGTCGGCGGCTACACCTTC. This codes for CASSYSRTAVGGYTF.

The J gene is TRBJ1-1, the V gene TRBV5-1, with D unclear. Germline-derived CDR1 and CDR2 are SGHRS and YFSETQ. Trimming took 1 base from V and 1 from J, leaving 8 bases between them. The CDR3 runs 14 residues. For the CDR3, the DNA is TGCGCCAGCAGCTTGACGTCAGGGAACACTGAAGCTTTCTTT. Its translation is CASSLTSGNTEAFF.

The V call is TRBV5-1, the J call TRBJ1-3; D uncertain. Germline V CDR1 and CDR2: SGHRS, YFSETQ. The CDR3 totals 14 residues. Between the trimmed V and J ends, which lost 5 bases and 0 bases, there was a span of 9 bases. Here the CDR3 reads CASRNGSSGNTIYF. CDR3 DNA: TGCGCCAGCAGAAACGGAAGCTCTGGAAACACCATATATTTT.

The chain joins TRBV5-8 to TRBJ1-2, with 10 bases that match TRBD1. CDR1 is SGHTS and CDR2 is YDEGEE in the germline V gene. The length of the CDR3 is 16 residues. The J segment lost 6 bases and the V segment lost 0 bases, leaving 8 bases of the junction unmatched. The CDR3 region is CASSLGATGGRDGYTF. DNA for the CDR3: TGTGCCAGCAGCTTGGGGGCGACAGGGGGCAGAGATGGCTACACCTTC.

V usage is TRBV11-2 and J usage is TRBJ2-5, with TRBD1 identical over 7 bases. The CDR3 loop spans 14 amino acids. With V trimmed by 4 bases and J by 3 bases, 5 bases remained unmatched. Per germline, CDR1 SGHAT and CDR2 FQNNGV. The CDR3, as DNA: TGTGCCAGCAGCTGGGGACAGACAAAAGAGACCCAGTACTTC. The encoded protein is CASSWGQTKETQYF. The complete variable domain, with remaining parts taken from reference TRBV11-2 and TRBJ2-5, reads EAGVAQSPRYKIIEKRQSVAFWCNPISGHATLYWYQQILGQGPKLLIQFQNNGVVDDSQLPKDRFSAERLKGVDSTLKIQPAKLEDSAVYLCASSWGQTKETQYFGPGTRLLVL.

This rearrangement joins TRBV19 to TRBJ1-1; D possibly corresponds to TRBD1 (5 bases). The CDR3 totals 11 residues. The V and J ends lost 7 bases and 7 bases respectively, with 10 bases between them. Germline CDR1 LNHDA, CDR2 SQIVND (reference sequence). CDR3 amino acids: CASKVGGEAFF. In nucleotides, the CDR3 is TGTGCCAGTAAGGTCGGGGGTGAAGCTTTCTTT.

V is TRBV19 and J is TRBJ1-1, with TRBD1 identical over 8 bases. This CDR3 contains 15 residues. V lost 6 bases, J lost 1 base, and 7 bases stayed unmatched. CDR1 LNHDA and CDR2 SQIVND come from the germline V gene (reference sequence). The CDR3 loop reads CASREGDRGNTEAFF. CDR3 DNA: TGTGCCAGTAGGGAAGGAGACAGGGGGAACACTGAAGCTTTCTTT.

The CDR3 loop reads CAISERDMGEKLFF. The CDR3 DNA reads as TGTGCCATCAGTGAGCGAGATATGGGTGAAAAACTGTTTTTT. This rearrangement joins TRBV10-3 to TRBJ1-4; D unresolved. This CDR3 has 14 residues. Germline CDR1 ENHRY, CDR2 SYGVKD. The V and J ends lost 2 bases and 7 bases respectively, with 11 bases between them.

This chain links TRBV5-1 with TRBJ1-1; possible D gene TRBD1, 6 bases. Trimming cost V 2 bases and J 2 bases, with 13 bases left between them. The germline CDR1 and CDR2 sequences are SGHRS and YFSETQ. The CDR3 covers 15 residues. CDR3 region: CASSFRAGDNTEAFF. Written as DNA, the CDR3 is TGCGCCAGCAGCTTTAGGGCAGGGGATAACACTGAAGCTTTCTTT.

This clone is a singleton in its sample. The chain has TRBV19 and TRBJ1-5, with D possibly matching TRBD1 (6 bases). The CDR3 sequence is 14 residues long. Trimming removed 4 bases from V and 2 bases from J, with 9 bases in between. Germline CDR1 and CDR2: LNHDA and SQIVND (reference sequence). The CDR3 sequence: CASSTNRGNQPQHF. For the CDR3, the DNA is TGTGCCAGTAGTACAAACAGGGGCAATCAGCCCCAGCATTTT. The variable domain in full, with the rest retrieved from reference TRBV19 and TRBJ1-5, is DGGITQSPKYLFRKEGQNVTLSCEQNLNHDAMYWYRQDPGQGLRLIYYSQIVNDFQKGDIAEGYSVSREKKESFPLTVTSAQKNPTAFYLCASSTNRGNQPQHFGDGTRLSIL.

V is TRBV27 and J is TRBJ1-6; no clear D. CDR1 and CDR2 (germline): MNHEY, SMNVEV (reference sequence). The V gene lost 6 bases and the J gene lost 3 bases, with 12 bases spanning the gap. The CDR3 extends over 15 amino acids. The CDR3 nucleotides are TGTGCCAGCAGCTTAGAGGCCGACTATAATTCACCCCTCCACTTT. Translation gives CASSLEADYNSPLHF.

The chain links TRBV7-9 to TRBJ1-1; 8 bases fit TRBD1. This CDR3 is 14 amino acids long. The V segment lost 5 bases and the J segment 4 bases; nucleotides outside the gene matches: 6. Germline V gene data show CDR1 as SEHNR and CDR2 as FQNEAQ (reference sequence). CDR3 coding DNA: TGTGCCAGCAGCGGACAGGGAAGACCCACTGAAGCTTTCTTT. Protein sequence: CASSGQGRPTEAFF.

V gene TRBV11-2 combines with J gene TRBJ1-2; 7 nucleotides match TRBD1. Germline V gene lookup returns CDR1 SGHAT and CDR2 FQNNGV. This CDR3 contains 16 residues. The ends lost 5 bases at V and 8 bases at J; junction bases unmatched: 17. CDR3 in amino acids: CASSTYEGQGGTGYTF. The CDR3 DNA follows: TGTGCCAGCAGCACCTACGAGGGCCAGGGGGGAACAGGCTACACCTTC.

This clone appeared once. The V gene is TRBV27, the J gene TRBJ1-6, with D maybe TRBD1 (5 bases). Trimming took off 5 bases at V and 7 bases at J, with 21 bases between the two ends. Germline CDR1 MNHEY, CDR2 SMNVEV (reference sequence). The CDR3 consists of 17 residues. CDR3 in DNA: TGTGCCAGCAGTACCCGGGCCTTAGGGGTATGGAATTCACCCCTCCACTTT. This sequence encodes CASSTRALGVWNSPLHF.

The chain joins TRBV7-3 to TRBJ2-1, with 10 bases matching TRBD2. V was clipped by 2 bases and J by 8 bases; unmatched bases: 6. The CDR3 loop spans 15 amino acids. CDR1 is SGHTA, CDR2 FQGTGA, per germline. The CDR3 DNA is TGTGCCAGCAGCTTACTAGCGGGAGTTTTGGATGAGCAGTTCTTC. Translating gives CASSLLAGVLDEQFF.

J is TRBJ1-3 and V is TRBV25-1; D gene unclear. The CDR3 consists of 13 residues. CDR1 and CDR2 (germline): MGHDK, SYGVNS. V dropped 7 bases and J dropped 4 bases, with 11 bases sitting between them. CDR3 loop: CASIRPGGNTIYF. CDR3 bases: TGTGCCAGCATACGACCGGGAGGAAACACCATATATTTT.

The V and J genes are TRBV4-2 and TRBJ2-1; D may be TRBD2 (8 bases). Germline V gene data show CDR1 as LGHNA and CDR2 as YNFKEQ. This CDR3 contains 17 residues. V was shortened by 0 bases and J by 2 bases, with 14 bases between the two germline ends. The CDR3 nucleotides read TGTGCCAGCAGCCAAGAAGGGGGCGGGAGGCCCTACAATGAGCAGTTCTTC. This codes for CASSQEGGGRPYNEQFF.

The chain combines TRBV19 with TRBJ1-1, with no clear D. Looked up from germline, CDR1 is LNHDA and CDR2 is SQIVND (reference sequence). Deletions cut 1 base from V and 2 bases from J, with 8 bases between. CDR3 length equals 14 residues. The CDR3 loop is CASSIVGFNTEAFF. The CDR3 DNA follows: TGTGCCAGTAGTATAGTCGGGTTCAACACTGAAGCTTTCTTT.

The chain joins TRBV28 to TRBJ1-5, with a tentative D call TRBD1 (6 bases). Trimming shortened V by 3 bases and J by 2 bases, and 11 bases separated the two germline ends. CDR3 length: 15 residues. The germline gives CDR1 MDHEN, CDR2 SYDVKM. The CDR3: CASSLGARRNQPQHF. As DNA, the CDR3 is TGTGCCAGCAGTTTGGGGGCTAGGCGCAATCAGCCCCAGCATTTT. The full variable domain, rest sourced from reference TRBV28 and TRBJ1-5, is DVKVTQSSRYLVKRTGEKVFLECVQDMDHENMFWYRQDPGLGLRLIYFSYDVKMKEKGDIPEGYSVSREKKERFSLILESASTNQTSMYLCASSLGARRNQPQHFGDGTRLSIL.

The V call is TRBV5-1, the J call TRBJ2-5, with 10 bases matching TRBD1. The CDR3 is made up of 16 amino acids. Per the germline V gene, CDR1 is SGHRS and CDR2 is YFSETQ. V lost 1 base and J lost 2; bases outside the gene matches: 5. The CDR3 DNA follows: TGCGCCAGCAGCTTGTTCGGGACAGGGGTTCAAGAGACCCAGTACTTC. Its protein product is CASSLFGTGVQETQYF.

This sequence joins TRBV18 and TRBJ2-2, with D maybe TRBD2 (5 bases). This CDR3 spans 15 amino acids. Deletions cut 3 bases from V and 0 bases from J, with 8 bases between. Germline CDR1 KGHSH, CDR2 LQKENI. CDR3 in DNA: TGTGCCAGCTCACCGGAACTAGCGAACACCGGGGAGCTGTTTTTT. As protein: CASSPELANTGELFF. The variable domain in full, with the rest retrieved from reference TRBV18 and TRBJ2-2, is NAGVMQNPRHLVRRRGQEARLRCSPMKGHSHVYWYRQLPEEGLKFMVYLQKENIIDESGMPKERFSAEFPKEGPSILRIQQVVRGDSAAYFCASSPELANTGELFFGEGSRLTVL.

J is TRBJ2-3 and V is TRBV12-3 or TRBV12-4; D gene ambiguous. V lost 3 bases to trimming and J lost 6 bases, with 10 bases between them. This CDR3 has 13 amino acids. CDR3 sequence: CASSFHPPDTQYF. CDR3 nucleotides: TGTGCCAGCAGTTTCCACCCGCCCGATACGCAGTATTTT.

The chain joins TRBV10-3 to TRBJ1-4; perhaps TRBD1 as D (6 bases). The CDR3 is 13 residues long. In germline, CDR1 is ENHRY, CDR2 SYGVKD. Trimming removed 3 bases from V and 8 bases from J, with 10 bases in between. CDR3 nucleotide sequence: TGTGCCATCAGTGACAGGGGAGGAGAAAAACTGTTTTTT. This sequence encodes CAISDRGGEKLFF.

This sequence joins TRBV2 and TRBJ1-2; a weak D match, TRBD1 (5 bases). Germline CDR1 reads SNHLY; CDR2 reads FYNNEI. The V gene lost 5 bases and the J gene lost 4 bases, with 20 bases spanning the gap. The CDR3 consists of 16 residues. This chain's CDR3 is CASSPQTGDEVYGYTF. DNA of the CDR3: TGTGCCAGCAGTCCTCAGACGGGGGATGAGGTCTATGGCTACACCTTC.